This TCR beta chain stems from a study of cytomegalovirus exposure and HLA in healthy donors. Vbeta (60) and Jbeta (13) primers were used in the PCR. Assay: immunoSEQ multiplex PCR; the TCRdb copy retains only in-frame clones and omits some. The table shows approximately 110,000 clones, with 78% occurring only once. When sampled, the donors appeared nominally healthy, though they likely had unrecorded immune exposures. The ends were cut back, 2 bases at V and 3 bases at J, with 10 bases in the middle. Germline V gene sequence: CDR1 LGHNA, CDR2 YSLEER. The CDR3 covers 14 residues. A word on this clone: Its antigen is not known.

Study results and caveats: In vitro data verified a few CMV-associated chains as specific for CMV antigens. Prior analysis indicated that the majority of TCR beta V segments exhibited productivity approximately 87% or approximately 30% of the time. Associated with HLA alleles at 0.05 false discovery rate in a later analysis were over 15,000 TCR beta sequences.

The source is a middle-aged man in good health and CMV-seronegative. This chain joins TRBV4-3 and TRBJ1-1; a weak D match, TRBD1 (6 bases). Specimen: PBMCs. CDR3 protein: CASSQNRVDTEAFF. CDR3 DNA sequence: TGCGCCAGCAGCCAAAACAGGGTTGACACTGAAGCTTTCTTT.